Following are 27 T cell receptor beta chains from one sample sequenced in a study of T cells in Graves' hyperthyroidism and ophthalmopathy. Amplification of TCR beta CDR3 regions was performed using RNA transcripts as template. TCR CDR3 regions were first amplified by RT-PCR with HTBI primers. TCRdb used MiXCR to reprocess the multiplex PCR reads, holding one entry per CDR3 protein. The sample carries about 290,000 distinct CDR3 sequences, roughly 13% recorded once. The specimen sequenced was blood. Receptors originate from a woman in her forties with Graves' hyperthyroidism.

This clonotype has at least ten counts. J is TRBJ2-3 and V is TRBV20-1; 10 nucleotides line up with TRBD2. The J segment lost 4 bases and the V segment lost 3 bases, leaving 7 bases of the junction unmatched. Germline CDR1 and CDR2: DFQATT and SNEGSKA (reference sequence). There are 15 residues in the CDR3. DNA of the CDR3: TGCAGTGCTAGTAAGCGGGAGGGCCTGGCAGATACGCAGTATTTT. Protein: CSASKREGLADTQYF.

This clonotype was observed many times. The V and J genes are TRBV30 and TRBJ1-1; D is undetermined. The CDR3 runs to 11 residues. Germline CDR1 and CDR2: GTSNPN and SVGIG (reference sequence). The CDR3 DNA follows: TGTGCTTTGTTCAAAAAGGCTGAAGCTTTCTTT. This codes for CALFKKAEAFF.

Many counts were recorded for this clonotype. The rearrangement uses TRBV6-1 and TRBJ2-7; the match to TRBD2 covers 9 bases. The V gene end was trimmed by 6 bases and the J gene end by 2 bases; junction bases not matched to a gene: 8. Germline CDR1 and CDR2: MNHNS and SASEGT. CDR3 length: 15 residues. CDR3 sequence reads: CASRTAAGGTYEQYF. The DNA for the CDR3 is TGTGCCAGCAGGACCGCGGCGGGAGGGACCTACGAGCAGTACTTC.

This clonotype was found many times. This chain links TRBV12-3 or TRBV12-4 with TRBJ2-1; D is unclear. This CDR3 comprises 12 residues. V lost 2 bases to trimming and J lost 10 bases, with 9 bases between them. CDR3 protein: CASSLWRQEQFF. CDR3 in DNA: TGTGCCAGCAGTTTATGGCGGCAGGAGCAGTTCTTC.

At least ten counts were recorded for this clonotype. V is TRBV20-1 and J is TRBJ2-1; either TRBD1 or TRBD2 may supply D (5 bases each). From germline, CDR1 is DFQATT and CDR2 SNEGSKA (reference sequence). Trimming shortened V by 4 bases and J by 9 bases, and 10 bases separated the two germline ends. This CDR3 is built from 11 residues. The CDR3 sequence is CSATPGGEQFF. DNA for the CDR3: TGCAGTGCTACCCCTGGGGGTGAGCAGTTCTTC.

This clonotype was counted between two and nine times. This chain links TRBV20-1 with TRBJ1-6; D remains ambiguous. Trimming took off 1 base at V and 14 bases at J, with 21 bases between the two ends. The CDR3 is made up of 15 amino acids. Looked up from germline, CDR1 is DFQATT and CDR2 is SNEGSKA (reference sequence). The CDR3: CSARAGSVGPRALHF. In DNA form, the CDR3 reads TGCAGTGCTAGAGCCGGGTCGGTCGGCCCGCGGGCCCTCCACTTT.

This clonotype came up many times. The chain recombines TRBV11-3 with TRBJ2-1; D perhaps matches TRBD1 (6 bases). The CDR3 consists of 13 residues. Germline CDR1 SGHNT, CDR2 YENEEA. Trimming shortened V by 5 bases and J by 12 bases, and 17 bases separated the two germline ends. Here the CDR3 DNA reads TGTGCCAGCAGCGGCGGTGGGAGAGGGGGGCAGTTCTTC. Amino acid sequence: CASSGGGRGGQFF.

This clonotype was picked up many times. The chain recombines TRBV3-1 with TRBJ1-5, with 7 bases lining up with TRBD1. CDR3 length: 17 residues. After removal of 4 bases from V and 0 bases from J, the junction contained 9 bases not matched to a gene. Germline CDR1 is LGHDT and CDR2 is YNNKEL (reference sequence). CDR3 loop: CASSPTGTVFSNQPQHF. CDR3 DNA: TGTGCCAGCAGCCCTACCGGGACAGTCTTTAGCAATCAGCCCCAGCATTTT.

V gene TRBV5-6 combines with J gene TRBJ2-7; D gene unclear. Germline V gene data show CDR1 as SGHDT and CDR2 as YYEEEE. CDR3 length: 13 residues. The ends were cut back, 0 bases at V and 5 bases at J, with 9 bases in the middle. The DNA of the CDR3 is TGTGCCAGCAGCTTGGTGGAGATCCACGAGCAGTACTTC. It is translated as CASSLVEIHEQYF.

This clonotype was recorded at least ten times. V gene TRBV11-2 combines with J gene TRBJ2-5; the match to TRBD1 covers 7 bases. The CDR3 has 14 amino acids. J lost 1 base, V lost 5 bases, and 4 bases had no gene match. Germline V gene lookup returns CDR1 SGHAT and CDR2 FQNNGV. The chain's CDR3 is CASSRGQSQETQYF. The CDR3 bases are TGTGCCAGCAGCCGGGGACAGAGCCAAGAGACCCAGTACTTC.

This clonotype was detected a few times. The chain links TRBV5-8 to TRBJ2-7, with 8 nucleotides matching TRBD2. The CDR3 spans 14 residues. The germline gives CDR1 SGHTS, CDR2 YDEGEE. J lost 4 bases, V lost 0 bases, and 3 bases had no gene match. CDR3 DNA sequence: TGTGCCAGCAGCTTGGCCGGGACTAGGTACGAGCAGTACTTC. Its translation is CASSLAGTRYEQYF.

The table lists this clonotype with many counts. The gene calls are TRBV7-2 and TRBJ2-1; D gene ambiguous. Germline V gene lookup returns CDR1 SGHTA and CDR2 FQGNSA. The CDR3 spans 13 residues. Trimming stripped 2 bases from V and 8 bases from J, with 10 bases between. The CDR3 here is CASSLLIAHEQFF. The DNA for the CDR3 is TGTGCCAGCAGCTTATTGATAGCCCATGAGCAGTTCTTC.

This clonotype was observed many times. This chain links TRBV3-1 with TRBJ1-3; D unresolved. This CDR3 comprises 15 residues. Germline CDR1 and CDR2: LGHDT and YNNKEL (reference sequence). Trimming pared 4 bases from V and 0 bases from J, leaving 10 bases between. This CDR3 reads CASSPGGSSGNTIYF. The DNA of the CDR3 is TGTGCCAGCAGCCCTGGCGGAAGCTCTGGAAACACCATATATTTT.

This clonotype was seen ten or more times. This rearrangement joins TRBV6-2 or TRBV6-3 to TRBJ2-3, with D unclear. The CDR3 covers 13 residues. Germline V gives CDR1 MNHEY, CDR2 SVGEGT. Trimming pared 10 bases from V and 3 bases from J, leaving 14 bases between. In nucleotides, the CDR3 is TGTGCCACTTTCCGATTCGAGACAGATACGCAGTATTTT. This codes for CATFRFETDTQYF.

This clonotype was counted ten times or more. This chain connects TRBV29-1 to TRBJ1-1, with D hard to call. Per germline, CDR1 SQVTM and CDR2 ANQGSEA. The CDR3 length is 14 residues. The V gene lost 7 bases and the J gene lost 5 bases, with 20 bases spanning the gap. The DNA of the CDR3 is TGCAGCGCAGTCTCCAAGGCGGGTTTAACTGAAGCTTTCTTT. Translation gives CSAVSKAGLTEAFF.

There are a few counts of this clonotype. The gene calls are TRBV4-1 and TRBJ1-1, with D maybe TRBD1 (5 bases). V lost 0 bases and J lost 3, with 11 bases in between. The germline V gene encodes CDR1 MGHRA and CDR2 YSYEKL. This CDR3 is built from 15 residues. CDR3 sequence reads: CASSQDGRGYTEAFF. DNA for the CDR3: TGCGCCAGCAGCCAAGATGGTAGGGGTTACACTGAAGCTTTCTTT.

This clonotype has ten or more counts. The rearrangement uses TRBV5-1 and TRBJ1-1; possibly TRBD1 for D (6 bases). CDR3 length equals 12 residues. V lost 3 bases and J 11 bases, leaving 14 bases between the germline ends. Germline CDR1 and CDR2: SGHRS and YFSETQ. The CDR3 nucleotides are TGCGCCAGCAGCTACGGGGAAGGGGGGGCTTTCTTT. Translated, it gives CASSYGEGGAFF.

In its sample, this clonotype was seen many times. The CDR3 region has the DNA TGCGCCAGCAGTGAGTCCCGCGGGTCAAAAAGGGAGACCCAGTACTTC. Translated: CASSESRGSKRETQYF. The chain uses TRBV10-2 and TRBJ2-5, with D tentatively TRBD2 (5 bases). V was pared by 0 bases and J by 5 bases, with 16 bases between. From germline, CDR1 is WSHSY and CDR2 SAAADI. This CDR3 region has 16 residues.

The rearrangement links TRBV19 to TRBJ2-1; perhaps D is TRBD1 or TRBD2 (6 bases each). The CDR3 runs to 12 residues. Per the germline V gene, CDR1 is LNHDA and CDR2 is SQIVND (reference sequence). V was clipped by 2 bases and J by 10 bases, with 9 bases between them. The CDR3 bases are TGTGCCAGTAGTATACTCGGGGGCGAGCAGTTCTTC. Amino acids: CASSILGGEQFF. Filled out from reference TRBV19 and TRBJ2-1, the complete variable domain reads DGGITQSPKYLFRKEGQNVTLSCEQNLNHDAMYWYRQDPGQGLRLIYYSQIVNDFQKGDIAEGYSVSREKKESFPLTVTSAQKNPTAFYLCASSILGGEQFFGPGTRLTVL.

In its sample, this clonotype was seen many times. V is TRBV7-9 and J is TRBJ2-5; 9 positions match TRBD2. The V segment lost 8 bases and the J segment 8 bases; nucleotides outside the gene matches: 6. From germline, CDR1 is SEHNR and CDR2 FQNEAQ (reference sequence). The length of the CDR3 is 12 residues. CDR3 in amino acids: CASEPSGTTQYF. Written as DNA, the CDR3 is TGTGCCAGCGAACCTAGCGGGACCACCCAGTACTTC.

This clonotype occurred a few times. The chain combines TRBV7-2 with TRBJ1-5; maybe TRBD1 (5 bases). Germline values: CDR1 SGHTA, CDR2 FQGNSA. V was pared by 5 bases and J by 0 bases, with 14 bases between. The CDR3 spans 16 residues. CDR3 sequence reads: CASSRWGDFSNQPQHF. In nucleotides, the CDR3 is TGTGCCAGCAGCCGATGGGGGGATTTTAGCAATCAGCCCCAGCATTTT. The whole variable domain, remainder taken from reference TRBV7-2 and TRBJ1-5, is GAGVSQSPSNKVTEKGKDVELRCDPISGHTALYWYRQSLGQGLEFLIYFQGNSAPDKSGLPSDRFSAERTGGSVSTLTIQRTQQEDSAVYLCASSRWGDFSNQPQHFGDGTRLSIL.

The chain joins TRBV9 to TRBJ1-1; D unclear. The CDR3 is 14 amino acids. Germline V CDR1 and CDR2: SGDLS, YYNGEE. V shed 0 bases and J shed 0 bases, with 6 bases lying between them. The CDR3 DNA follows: TGTGCCAGCAGCGTAGACTCGGTGAACACTGAAGCTTTCTTT. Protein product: CASSVDSVNTEAFF. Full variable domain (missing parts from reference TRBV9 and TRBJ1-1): DSGVTQTPKHLITATGQRVTLRCSPRSGDLSVYWYQQSLDQGLQFLIQYYNGEERAKGNILERFSAQQFPDLHSELNLSSLELGDSALYFCASSVDSVNTEAFFGQGTRLTVV.

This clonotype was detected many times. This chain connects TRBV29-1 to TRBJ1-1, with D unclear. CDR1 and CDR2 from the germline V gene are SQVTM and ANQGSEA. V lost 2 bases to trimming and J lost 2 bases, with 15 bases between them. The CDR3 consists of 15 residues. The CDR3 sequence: CSVERSNSANTEAFF. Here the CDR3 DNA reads TGCAGCGTTGAACGCTCGAACAGCGCTAACACTGAAGCTTTCTTT. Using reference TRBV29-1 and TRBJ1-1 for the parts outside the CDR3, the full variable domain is SAVISQKPSRDICQRGTSLTIQCQVDSQVTMMFWYRQQPGQSLTLIATANQGSEATYESGFVIDKFPISRPNLTFSTLTVSNMSPEDSSIYLCSVERSNSANTEAFFGQGTRLTVV.

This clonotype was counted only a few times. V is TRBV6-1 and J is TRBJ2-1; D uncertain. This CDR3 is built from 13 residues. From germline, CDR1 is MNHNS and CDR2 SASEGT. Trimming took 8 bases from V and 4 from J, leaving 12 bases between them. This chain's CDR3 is CASRSAAYNEQFF. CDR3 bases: TGTGCCAGCCGTTCGGCCGCTTACAATGAGCAGTTCTTC.

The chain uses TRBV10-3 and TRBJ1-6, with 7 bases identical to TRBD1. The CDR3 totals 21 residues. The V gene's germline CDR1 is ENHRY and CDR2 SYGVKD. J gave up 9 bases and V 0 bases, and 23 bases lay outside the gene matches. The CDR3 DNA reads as TGTGCCATCAGTGAGTCTTGGAGACAGGGAGGCCCAGGGCGTAAATTTTCACCCCTCCACTTT. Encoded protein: CAISESWRQGGPGRKFSPLHF.

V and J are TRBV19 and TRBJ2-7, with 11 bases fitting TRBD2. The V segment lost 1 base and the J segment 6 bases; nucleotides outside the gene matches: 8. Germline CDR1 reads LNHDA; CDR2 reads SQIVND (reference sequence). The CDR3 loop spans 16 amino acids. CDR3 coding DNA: TGTGCCAGTAGTATAGGCACTAGCGGGAGCGCCCGCGAGCAGTACTTC. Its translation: CASSIGTSGSAREQYF.

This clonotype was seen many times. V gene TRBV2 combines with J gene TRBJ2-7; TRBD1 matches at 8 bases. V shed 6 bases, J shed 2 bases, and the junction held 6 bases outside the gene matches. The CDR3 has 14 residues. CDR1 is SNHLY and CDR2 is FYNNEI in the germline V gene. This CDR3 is CASRGDRRTYEQYF. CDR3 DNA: TGTGCCAGCAGGGGGGACAGGCGTACCTACGAGCAGTACTTC.